Listed here are 29 T cell receptor beta chains from one sample, sequenced in a study of blood T cell repertoires in COVID-19. Some clones are missing from TCRdb's copy, which holds only in-frame ones; the method was immunoSEQ multiplex PCR. The sample has 400,000 to 500,000 clones; more than 80% are singletons. The sequencing sample was made of peripheral blood. The receptors here all came from a woman in her twenties or thirties with active or convalescent COVID-19.

The chain uses TRBV7-9 and TRBJ2-7; D remains unclear. The V and J ends lost 3 bases and 2 bases respectively, with 11 bases between them. The CDR3 is made up of 14 amino acids. Germline V CDR1 and CDR2: SEHNR, FQNEAQ (reference sequence). The CDR3 DNA sequence: TGTGCCAGCAGCTTTTATGGCGGAACCTACGAGCAGTACTTC. This translates into CASSFYGGTYEQYF.

V and J are TRBV11-3 and TRBJ2-1, with TRBD2 matching over 10 bases. This CDR3 spans 16 amino acids. CDR1 and CDR2 from the germline V gene are SGHNT and YENEEA. J lost 9 bases, V lost 1 base, and 9 bases had no gene match. The CDR3 coding sequence is TGTGCCAGCAGCTTAGTTAGCGGGGGGCTAGGTGTTGAGCAGTTCTTC. Amino acids: CASSLVSGGLGVEQFF.

The chain links TRBV15 to TRBJ2-1, with 12 bases matching TRBD2. Germline V gene sequence: CDR1 LNHNV, CDR2 YYDKDF (reference sequence). The V gene end was trimmed by 1 base and the J gene end by 2 bases; junction bases not matched to a gene: 0. CDR3 length: 16 residues. CDR3 sequence reads: CATSRGTSGAYNEQFF. For the CDR3, the DNA is TGTGCCACCAGCAGAGGGACTAGCGGGGCCTACAATGAGCAGTTCTTC. The full variable domain, completed using reference TRBV15 and TRBJ2-1, is DAMVIQNPRYQVTQFGKPVTLSCSQTLNHNVMYWYQQKSSQAPKLLFHYYDKDFNNEADTPDNFQSRRPNTSFCFLDIRSPGLGDTAMYLCATSRGTSGAYNEQFFGPGTRLTVL.

The chain employs TRBV3-1 (or the pseudogene TRBV3-2) and TRBJ1-1, with D uncertain. Germline CDR1 and CDR2: LGHDT and YNNKEL (reference sequence). CDR3 length equals 14 residues. The V and J ends lost 1 base and 5 bases respectively, with 11 bases between them. The CDR3 sequence is CASSQGGIITEAFF. The CDR3 DNA is TGTGCCAGCAGCCAAGGCGGGATCATTACTGAAGCTTTCTTT.

The genes are TRBV10-3 and TRBJ1-2; the match to TRBD1 covers 8 bases. This CDR3 has 13 amino acids. V shed 6 bases, J shed 4 bases, and the junction held 4 bases outside the gene matches. Germline values: CDR1 ENHRY, CDR2 SYGVKD. CDR3 loop: CAISRGTGYGYTF. CDR3 nucleotide sequence: TGTGCCATCAGCCGAGGGACAGGCTATGGCTACACCTTC.

CDR3 sequence: CASSVEQTGHGYTF. Here the CDR3 DNA reads TGTGCCAGCAGCGTAGAGCAGACAGGACATGGCTACACCTTC. The V call is TRBV9, the J call TRBJ1-2, with TRBD1 as a possible D gene (6 bases). Germline V gene lookup returns CDR1 SGDLS and CDR2 YYNGEE. The CDR3 runs to 14 residues. Trimming removed 0 bases from V and 6 bases from J, with 12 bases in between.

The chain carries TRBV18 and TRBJ2-5, with unresolved D. The CDR3 has 12 amino acids. V lost 6 bases and J 2 bases, leaving 7 bases between the germline ends. Looked up from germline, CDR1 is KGHSH and CDR2 is LQKENI. Written as DNA, the CDR3 is TGTGCCAGCTCGCCCAGTCAAGAGACCCAGTACTTC. Its protein product is CASSPSQETQYF. Drawing the rest from reference TRBV18 and TRBJ2-5, the complete variable domain is NAGVMQNPRHLVRRRGQEARLRCSPMKGHSHVYWYRQLPEEGLKFMVYLQKENIIDESGMPKERFSAEFPKEGPSILRIQQVVRGDSAAYFCASSPSQETQYFGPGTRLLVL.

The chain is built from TRBV19 and TRBJ2-1, with 10 positions matching TRBD2. Trimming took 0 bases from V and 4 from J; bases not matched to a gene: 12. This CDR3 spans 19 amino acids. Germline V CDR1 and CDR2: LNHDA, SQIVND (reference sequence). The chain's CDR3 is CASSIDPFKSGLAYNEQFF. DNA of the CDR3: TGTGCCAGTAGTATAGATCCGTTTAAATCGGGACTAGCGTACAATGAGCAGTTCTTC.

This clone has only a few counts. The chain carries TRBV27 and TRBJ1-5; D not certain. V lost 4 bases, J lost 5 bases, and 9 bases lay in between. This CDR3 is 13 amino acids long. Germline lookup yields CDR1 MNHEY and CDR2 SMNVEV (reference sequence). The CDR3 DNA follows: TGTGCCAGCAGTTATGGGCCCTATCAGCCCCAGCATTTT. It yields the protein CASSYGPYQPQHF.

This sequence joins TRBV13 and TRBJ2-5; D is ambiguous. Trimming shortened V by 4 bases and J by 2 bases, and 11 bases separated the two germline ends. The germline V gene encodes CDR1 PRHDT and CDR2 FYEKMQ (reference sequence). The CDR3 covers 14 residues. This chain's CDR3 is CASSSSAVQETQYF. The CDR3 region has the DNA TGTGCCAGCAGCTCTTCCGCGGTACAAGAGACCCAGTACTTC.

The J gene is TRBJ2-1, the V gene TRBV7-8, with D uncertain. Germline V lookup: CDR1 SGHVS, CDR2 FQNEAQ. The CDR3 runs 13 residues. Trimming pared 1 base from V and 8 bases from J, leaving 9 bases between. CDR3 in DNA: TGTGCCAGCAGCTTAGTTAACGGGTATGAGCAGTTCTTC. Protein sequence: CASSLVNGYEQFF.

The rearrangement joins TRBV5-8 to TRBJ2-2; D call uncertain. Germline CDR1 reads SGHTS; CDR2 reads YDEGEE. The CDR3 contains 13 residues. V lost 5 bases and J lost 6, with 11 bases in between. CDR3 nucleotide sequence: TGTGCCAGCAGTGGTCTACTCGCCGGGGAGCTGTTTTTT. As protein: CASSGLLAGELFF.

This sequence joins TRBV11-2 and TRBJ1-4; D may be TRBD1 (6 bases). Trimming took off 5 bases at V and 5 bases at J, with 15 bases between the two ends. Germline V gene lookup returns CDR1 SGHAT and CDR2 FQNNGV. CDR3 length equals 15 residues. CDR3 bases: TGTGCCAGCAGCCCTTTGCAGGGGATAAATGAAAAACTGTTTTTT. Protein: CASSPLQGINEKLFF.

This clone was detected once. The genes are TRBV29-1 and TRBJ1-2; possibly TRBD1 for D (6 bases). The CDR3 loop spans 13 amino acids. Per the germline V gene, CDR1 is SQVTM and CDR2 is ANQGSEA. CDR3 amino acids: CIGFLQGTDGYTF. The CDR3 nucleotides are TGCATCGGATTCTTACAGGGAACGGATGGCTACACCTTC.

In nucleotides, the CDR3 is TGTGCCAGTGGACAGTTCGCGAACACCGGGGAGCTGTTTTTT. This codes for CASGQFANTGELFF. The V gene is TRBV6-6, the J gene TRBJ2-2; D possibly corresponds to TRBD1 (6 bases). The CDR3 length is 14 residues. Trimming shortened V by 9 bases and J by 0 bases, and 11 bases separated the two germline ends. The germline gives CDR1 MNHNY, CDR2 SVGAGI (reference sequence).

The chain joins TRBV6-5 to TRBJ2-1; 9 bases are a match to TRBD2. In germline, CDR1 is MNHEY, CDR2 SVGAGI. The CDR3 has 15 residues. Germline trimming cut 7 bases from V and 6 bases from J; bases unmatched to any gene: 10. The CDR3 DNA follows: TGTGCCAGCATGAGACTAGCGGTTACGTCCAATGAGCAGTTCTTC. Its protein product is CASMRLAVTSNEQFF.

This chain uses TRBV6-6 with TRBJ1-2; D may be TRBD1 (6 bases). Germline lookup yields CDR1 MNHNY and CDR2 SVGAGI (reference sequence). The CDR3 covers 15 residues. Trimming removed 0 bases at V and 5 bases at J, with 13 bases between. CDR3 sequence: CASSYSGGRGYGYTF. The CDR3 DNA follows: TGTGCCAGCAGTTACTCCGGGGGGCGCGGATATGGCTACACCTTC.

The chain carries TRBV5-8 and TRBJ2-5; D is unresolved. The CDR3 spans 12 residues. CDR1 SGHTS and CDR2 YDEGEE come from the germline V gene. Trimming pared 4 bases from V and 5 bases from J, leaving 9 bases between. As DNA, the CDR3 is TGTGCCAGCAGCATCCACGGGGAGACCCAGTACTTC. Translated, it gives CASSIHGETQYF.

The table lists this clone with a few counts. The rearrangement uses TRBV5-6 and TRBJ1-2; D is perhaps TRBD1 (6 bases). Germline loops: CDR1 SGHDT, CDR2 YYEEEE. Deletions cut 0 bases from V and 4 bases from J, with 13 bases between. The CDR3 covers 15 residues. The CDR3 loop reads CASSLAGGQIYGYTF. The CDR3 nucleotides read TGTGCCAGCAGCTTGGCCGGGGGGCAAATCTATGGCTACACCTTC.

The chain combines TRBV19 with TRBJ1-2, with 11 bases matching TRBD1. This CDR3 contains 15 residues. J gave up 2 bases and V 4 bases, and 3 bases lay outside the gene matches. In germline, CDR1 is LNHDA, CDR2 SQIVND (reference sequence). CDR3 sequence (DNA): TGTGCCAGTAGTAGCGGACAGGGGGCAAACTATGGCTACACCTTC. Translating it yields CASSSGQGANYGYTF.

The rearrangement joins TRBV4-2 to TRBJ1-1; D uncertain. Germline CDR1 LGHNA, CDR2 YNFKEQ. CDR3 size: 17 residues. Trimming stripped 0 bases from V and 2 bases from J, with 16 bases between. CDR3 loop: CASSQEGEQLTNTEAFF. CDR3 bases: TGTGCCAGCAGCCAAGAGGGAGAACAGCTAACAAACACTGAAGCTTTCTTT.

This clone was detected only once. This chain links TRBV10-3 with TRBJ2-7; D remains ambiguous. From germline, CDR1 is ENHRY and CDR2 SYGVKD. V was clipped by 0 bases and J by 2 bases, with 11 bases between them. This CDR3 has 15 amino acids. The CDR3 DNA reads TGTGCCATCAGTGAGTCTGCAGGCCAAACCTACGAGCAGTACTTC. Amino acid sequence: CAISESAGQTYEQYF.

This chain uses TRBV5-1 with TRBJ1-6; weak D call: TRBD1 (6 bases). V lost 4 bases, J lost 10 bases, and 15 bases lay in between. The germline V gene has CDR1 SGHRS and CDR2 YFSETQ. This CDR3 is built from 14 residues. The chain's CDR3 is CASSPGHTESPLHF. Here the CDR3 DNA reads TGCGCCAGCAGCCCGGGACACACCGAATCACCCCTCCACTTT.

The genes are TRBV29-1 and TRBJ1-5; D may be TRBD1 (6 bases). Trimming shortened V by 6 bases and J by 6 bases, and 15 bases separated the two germline ends. This CDR3 spans 13 amino acids. Germline V gene lookup returns CDR1 SQVTM and CDR2 ANQGSEA. DNA for the CDR3: TGCAGCGTGCGGGGGACAAACGGTCAGCCCCAGCATTTT. Residues: CSVRGTNGQPQHF.

A note on this clone: Germline and junction disagree at one end, which may indicate a read error. V is TRBV10-3 and J is TRBJ2-3, with TRBD1 identical over 7 bases. The CDR3 totals 17 residues. From germline, CDR1 is ENHRY and CDR2 SYGVKD. The CDR3 bases are TGTGCCATCCGTGACAGGGAAGGGCATACTAGCACAGATACGCAGTATTTT. Translating it yields CAIRDREGHTSTDTQYF.

The V gene is TRBV2, the J gene TRBJ1-1, with D possibly TRBD1 on 6 matching bases. V lost 7 bases, J lost 2 bases, and 14 bases lay in between. The CDR3 contains 14 residues. Germline CDR1 reads SNHLY; CDR2 reads FYNNEI. As DNA, the CDR3 is TGTGCCAGCAAGACGGGACATTCAAACACTGAAGCTTTCTTT. Translating it yields CASKTGHSNTEAFF. The full variable domain, in which reference TRBV2 and TRBJ1-1 provide the parts outside the CDR3, is EPEVTQTPSHQVTQMGQEVILRCVPISNHLYFYWYRQILGQKVEFLVSFYNNEISEKSEIFDDQFSVERPDGSNFTLKIRSTKLEDSAMYFCASKTGHSNTEAFFGQGTRLTVV.

The genes are TRBV9 and TRBJ1-2, with TRBD1 as a possible D gene (6 bases). Looked up from germline, CDR1 is SGDLS and CDR2 is YYNGEE. Trimming removed 0 bases at V and 2 bases at J, with 8 bases between. The CDR3 loop spans 14 amino acids. The CDR3 loop is CASSVGQANYGYTF. CDR3 sequence (DNA): TGTGCCAGCAGCGTAGGACAGGCGAACTATGGCTACACCTTC.

The chain uses TRBV27 and TRBJ1-6, with TRBD1 matching over 7 bases. Unmatched junction bases numbered 17, after V lost 2 bases and J lost 7 bases. Germline CDR1 MNHEY, CDR2 SMNVEV (reference sequence). The CDR3 is 19 residues long. CDR3 bases: TGTGCCAGCAGTTTACTGGGCCAGGGGGGATTCAGGGGAAATTCACCCCTCCACTTT. As protein: CASSLLGQGGFRGNSPLHF.

This sequence joins TRBV2 and TRBJ1-1; perhaps TRBD1 as D (6 bases). CDR3 size: 14 residues. The V and J ends lost 9 bases and 0 bases respectively, with 14 bases between them. The germline gives CDR1 SNHLY, CDR2 FYNNEI. Written as DNA, the CDR3 is TGTGCCAGAAAGACAGGACCTATGAACACTGAAGCTTTCTTT. Its translation: CARKTGPMNTEAFF. Full variable domain (outside the CDR3, taken from reference TRBV2 and TRBJ1-1): EPEVTQTPSHQVTQMGQEVILRCVPISNHLYFYWYRQILGQKVEFLVSFYNNEISEKSEIFDDQFSVERPDGSNFTLKIRSTKLEDSAMYFCARKTGPMNTEAFFGQGTRLTVV.